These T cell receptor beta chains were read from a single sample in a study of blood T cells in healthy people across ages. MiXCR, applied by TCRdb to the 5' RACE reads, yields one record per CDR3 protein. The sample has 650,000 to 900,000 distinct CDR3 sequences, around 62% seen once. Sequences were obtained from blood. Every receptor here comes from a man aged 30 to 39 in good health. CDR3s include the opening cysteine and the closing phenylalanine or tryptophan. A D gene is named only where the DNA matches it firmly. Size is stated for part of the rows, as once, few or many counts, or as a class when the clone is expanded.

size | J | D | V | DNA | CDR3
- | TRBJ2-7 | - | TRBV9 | TGTGCCAGCAGCGGCAACCCCGGGACGGTCTACGAGCAGTACTTC | CASSGNPGTVYEQYF
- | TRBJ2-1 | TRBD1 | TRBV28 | TGTGCCAGCGGACAGGTGATCTCCTACAATGAGCAGTTCTTC | CASGQVISYNEQFF
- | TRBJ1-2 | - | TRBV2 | TGTGCCAGCAGGACCGAGACTTATGGCTACACCTTC | CASRTETYGYTF
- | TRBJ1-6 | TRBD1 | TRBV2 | TGTGCCAGCAGACTAGGGACAGGGCATAATTCACCCCTCCACTTT | CASRLGTGHNSPLHF
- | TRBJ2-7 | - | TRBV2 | TGTGCCAGCAGTGTTGTTAGCGGTTCCTACGAGCAGTACTTC | CASSVVSGSYEQYF
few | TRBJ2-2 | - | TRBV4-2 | TGTGCCAGCAGCCAACCATTAGGCGGCGACACCGGGGAGCTGTTTTTT | CASSQPLGGDTGELFF
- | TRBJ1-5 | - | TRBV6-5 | TGTGCCAGCAGTTACTCGAGCGGGCCGAGCAATCAGCCCCAGCATTTT | CASSYSSGPSNQPQHF
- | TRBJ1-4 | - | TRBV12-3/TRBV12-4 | TGTGCCAGCAGCCGATCCGTGGGCACTAATGAAAAACTGTTTTTT | CASSRSVGTNEKLFF
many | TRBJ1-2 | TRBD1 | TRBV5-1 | TGCGCCAGCAGCGAAGACGTACAGGGGGCTTATGGCTACACCTTC | CASSEDVQGAYGYTF
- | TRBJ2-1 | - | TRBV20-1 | TGCAGTGCTAGACTCCCAGGGCTCTACAATGAGCAGTTCTTC | CSARLPGLYNEQFF
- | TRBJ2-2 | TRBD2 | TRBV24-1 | TGTGCCACCAGTGATGTAGCGGGGTTTAACACCGGGGAGCTGTTTTTT | CATSDVAGFNTGELFF
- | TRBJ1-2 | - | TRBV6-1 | TGTGCCAGCAGTGCGTACAGGGCTGCGGGGGATGGCTACACCTTC | CASSAYRAAGDGYTF
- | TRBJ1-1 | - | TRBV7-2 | TGTGCCAGCAGCTTAAACGCCGTAGGGACGGTAAACACTGAAGCTTTCTTT | CASSLNAVGTVNTEAFF
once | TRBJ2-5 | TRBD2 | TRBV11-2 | TGTGCCAGCAGCCGAGGGGTAGCGGGGTACCAAGAGACCCAGTACTTC | CASSRGVAGYQETQYF
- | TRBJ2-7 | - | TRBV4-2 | TGTGCCAGCAGCCAAGAGGGAAGACTACGAGGCGAGCAGTACTTC | CASSQEGRLRGEQYF
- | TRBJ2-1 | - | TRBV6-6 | TGTGCCAGCAGTTACTCGAGCTTCCCCGGGGGGCAGTTCTTC | CASSYSSFPGGQFF
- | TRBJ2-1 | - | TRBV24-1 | TGTGCCACCAGTGATTCGGGGCCAGGAGTCAATGAGCAGTTCTTC | CATSDSGPGVNEQFF
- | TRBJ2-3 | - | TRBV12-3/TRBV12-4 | TGTGCCAGCAGCTCTGGGGAGAGTACAGATACGCAGTATTTT | CASSSGESTDTQYF
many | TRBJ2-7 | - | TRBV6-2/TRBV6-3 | TGTGCCAGCAGTCCCGCGGGTTACGAGCAGTACTTC | CASSPAGYEQYF
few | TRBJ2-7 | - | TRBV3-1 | TGTGCCAGCAGCCCCCGTGTGACTAGTATATACGAGCAGTACTTC | CASSPRVTSIYEQYF
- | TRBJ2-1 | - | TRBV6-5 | TGTGCCAGCAGTTACCTTGCGGCTAGCCACAATGAGCAGTTCTTC | CASSYLAASHNEQFF
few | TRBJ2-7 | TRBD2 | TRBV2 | TGTGCCAGCAGTGAATATAGCGGGAGCTCCTACGAGCAGTACTTC | CASSEYSGSSYEQYF
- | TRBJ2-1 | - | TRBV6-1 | TGTGCCAGCGGGGACCTTAATGAGCAGTTCTTC | CASGDLNEQFF
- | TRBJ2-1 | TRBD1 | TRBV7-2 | TGTGCCAGCAGCTTATCCAGGGGGATTGGCAATGAGCAGTTCTTC | CASSLSRGIGNEQFF
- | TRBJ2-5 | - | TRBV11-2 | TGTGCCAGCAGCTTTCTCGCAGGGAGAGAGGCCCAGTACTTC | CASSFLAGREAQYF
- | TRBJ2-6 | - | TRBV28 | TGTGCCAGCAGTTTACCGGCCCCTGGGGCCAACGTCCTGACTTTC | CASSLPAPGANVLTF
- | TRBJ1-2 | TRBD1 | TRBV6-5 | TGTGCCAGCACCGGAGGACAGGGTGGCTACACCTTC | CASTGGQGGYTF
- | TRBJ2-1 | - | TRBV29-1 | TGCAGCGTTGAAGTAGCCGGGAGTCCCTACAATGAGCAGTTCTTC | CSVEVAGSPYNEQFF
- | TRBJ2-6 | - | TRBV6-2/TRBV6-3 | TGTGCCAGCAGTCCAATGGGAACTGGGGCCAACGTCCTGACTTTC | CASSPMGTGANVLTF
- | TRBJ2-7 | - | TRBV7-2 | TGTGCCAGCAGCCGCACTTGGATGGGGCGGGACGAGCAGTACTTC | CASSRTWMGRDEQYF
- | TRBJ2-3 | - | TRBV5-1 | TGCGCCAGCAGCTCCATCCCTCAGGATACGCAGTATTTT | CASSSIPQDTQYF
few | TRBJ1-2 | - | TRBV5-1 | TGCGCCAGCAGTTCGTCCGGGGAAAACAACTATGGCTACACCTTC | CASSSSGENNYGYTF
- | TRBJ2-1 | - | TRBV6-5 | TGTGCCAGCAGTTACTCGATGGCTACCTCCTACAATGAGCAGTTCTTC | CASSYSMATSYNEQFF
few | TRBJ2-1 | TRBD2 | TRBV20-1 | TGCAGTGCTAGGTGGGCGGGGGGGCCTTACCCTGAGCAGTTCTTC | CSARWAGGPYPEQFF
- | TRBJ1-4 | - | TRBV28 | TGTGCCAGCAGCCCTGGTCCCATAGGACCGCCGAATGAAAAACTGTTTTTT | CASSPGPIGPPNEKLFF
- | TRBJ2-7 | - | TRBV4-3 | TGCGCCAGCAGCCAGCACGGGGGCAGCTCCGAGCAGTACTTC | CASSQHGGSSEQYF
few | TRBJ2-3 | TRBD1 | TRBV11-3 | TGTGCCAGCAGCGCTCAAACCGGGACAGCCTCAGATACGCAGTATTTT | CASSAQTGTASDTQYF
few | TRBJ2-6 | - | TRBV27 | TGTGCCAGCAGAACAGTTATCTCTGGGGCCAACGTCCTGACTTTC | CASRTVISGANVLTF
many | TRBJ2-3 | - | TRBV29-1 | TGCAGCGTTGAAGATACAGATACGCAGTATTTT | CSVEDTDTQYF
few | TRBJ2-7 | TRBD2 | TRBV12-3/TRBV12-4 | TGTGCCAGCAGTCAGCTTAGCGGGCCCCACTACGAGCAGTACTTC | CASSQLSGPHYEQYF
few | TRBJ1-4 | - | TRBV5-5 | TGTGCCAGCAGCTTTCTGGGGAGTGGTAATGAAAAACTGTTTTTT | CASSFLGSGNEKLFF
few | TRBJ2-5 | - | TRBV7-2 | TGTGCCAGCAGCACGCGACTAACCCCAGAGACCCAGTACTTC | CASSTRLTPETQYF
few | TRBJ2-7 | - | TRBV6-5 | TGTGCCAGCAGTTCGATATACTACGAGCAGTACTTC | CASSSIYYEQYF
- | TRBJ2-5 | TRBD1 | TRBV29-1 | TGCAGCGTTTTGACAGGGGGCAGGGAGACCCAGTACTTC | CSVLTGGRETQYF
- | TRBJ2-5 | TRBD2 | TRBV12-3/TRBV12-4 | TGTGCCAGTAGACTAGCGGGGGGGGGGTACCAAGAGACCCAGTACTTC | CASRLAGGGYQETQYF
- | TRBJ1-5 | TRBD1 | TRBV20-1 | TGCAGTGCTAGAATAGACAGGGGGCTTTTCAATCAGCCCCAGCATTTT | CSARIDRGLFNQPQHF
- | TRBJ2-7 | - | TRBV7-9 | TGTGCCAGCAGTTTGGGGGGCCTCGAGCAGTACTTC | CASSLGGLEQYF
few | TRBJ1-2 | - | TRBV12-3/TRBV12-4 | TGTGCCAGCAGCTGGGAGAGGGACCCGTATGGCTACACCTTC | CASSWERDPYGYTF
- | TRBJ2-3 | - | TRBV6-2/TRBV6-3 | TGTGCCACCTCGATAGGGGGCACAGATACGCAGTATTTT | CATSIGGTDTQYF
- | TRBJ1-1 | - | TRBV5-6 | TGTGCCAGCAGCTTGGCGGGCAGGGTGGACACTGAAGCTTTCTTT | CASSLAGRVDTEAFF
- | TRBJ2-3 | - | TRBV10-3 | TGTGCCATCCAGGCGGGGCAGGGCACAGATACGCAGTATTTT | CAIQAGQGTDTQYF
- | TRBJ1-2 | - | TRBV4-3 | TGCGCCAGCAGCCAAGTGCGACCGGGGGCGACGGGCTACACCTTC | CASSQVRPGATGYTF
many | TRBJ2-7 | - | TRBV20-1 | TGCAGTGCTAGAGAGTATAGCCGGGCGCAGTACTTC | CSAREYSRAQYF
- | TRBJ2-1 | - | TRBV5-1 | TGCGCCAGCAGCTTGGGGGGTTGGGGCAATGAGCAGTTCTTC | CASSLGGWGNEQFF